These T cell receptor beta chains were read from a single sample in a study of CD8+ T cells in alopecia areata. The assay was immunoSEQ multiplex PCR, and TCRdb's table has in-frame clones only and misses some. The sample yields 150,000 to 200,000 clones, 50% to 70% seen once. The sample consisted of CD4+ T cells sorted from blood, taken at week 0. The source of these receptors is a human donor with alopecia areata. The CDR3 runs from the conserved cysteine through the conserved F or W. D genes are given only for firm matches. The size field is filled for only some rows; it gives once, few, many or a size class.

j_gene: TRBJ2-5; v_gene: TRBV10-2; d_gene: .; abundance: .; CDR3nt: TGCGCCAGCAGTGAGATTTTAGAGACCCAGTACTTC; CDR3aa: CASSEILETQYF
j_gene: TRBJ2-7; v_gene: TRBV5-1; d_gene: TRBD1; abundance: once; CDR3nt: TGCGCCAGCAGCACCTTCGACAGGGACCCCCAGTACTTC; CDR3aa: CASSTFDRDPQYF
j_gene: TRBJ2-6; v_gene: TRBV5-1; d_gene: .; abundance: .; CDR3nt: TGCGCCAGCAGCGAAGCTGGGGCCAACGTCCTGACTTTC; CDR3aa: CASSEAGANVLTF
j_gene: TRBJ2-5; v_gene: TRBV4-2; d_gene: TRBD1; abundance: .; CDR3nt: TGTGCCAGCAGCCGGACGGGACAGCCTTTGAGAGAGACCCAGTACTTC; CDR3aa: CASSRTGQPLRETQYF
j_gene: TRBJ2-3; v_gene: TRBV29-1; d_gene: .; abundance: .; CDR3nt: TGCAGCGTTGACGACAGGAGGGGCACAGATACGCAGTATTTT; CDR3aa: CSVDDRRGTDTQYF
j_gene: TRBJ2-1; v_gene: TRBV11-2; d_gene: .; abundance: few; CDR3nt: TGTGCCAGCAGTAGAACACAGAGCTCCTACAATGAGCAGTTCTTC; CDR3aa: CASSRTQSSYNEQFF
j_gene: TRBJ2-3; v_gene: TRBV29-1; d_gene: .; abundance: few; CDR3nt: TGCAGCGTTGAAGATACGCAGTATTTT; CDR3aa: CSVEDTQYF
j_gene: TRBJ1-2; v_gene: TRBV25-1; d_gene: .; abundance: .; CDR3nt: TGTGCCAGCAGTGACGACAGAGCTAGTGGCTACACCTTC; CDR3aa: CASSDDRASGYTF
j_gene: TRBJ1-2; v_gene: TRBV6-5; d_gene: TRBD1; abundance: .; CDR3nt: TGTGCCAGCAGTTACGCGGGGACAGGGCGGTCCTATGGCTACACCTTC; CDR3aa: CASSYAGTGRSYGYTF
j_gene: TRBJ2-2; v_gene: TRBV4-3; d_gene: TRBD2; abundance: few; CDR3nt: TGCGCCAGCAGCCGGGACTACCAGACCGGGGAGCTGTTTTTT; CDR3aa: CASSRDYQTGELFF